A single sample is the source of the 9 T cell receptor beta chains below, sequenced in a study of blood T cells in healthy people across ages (dated by TCRdb to between 2014 and 2017). The library was made by 5' RACE. TCRdb names Illumina HiSeq 2500 as the instrument used. The second PCR ran for about 7 to 11 cycles and used a J-beta primer mix along with a sample-barcoded 5' primer. Using fastp trimming at Q25 and MiXCR clonotype assembly, TCRdb reanalyzed the public sequencing data and kept in-frame beta chains. Here each entry gathers all rows of one CDR3 protein and keeps the most common genes and DNA. This sample holds 800,000 to 950,000 distinct CDR3 sequences; 25% to 30% were observed only once. The top ten constitute about 9.4% of the sample. These data also featured in a second study, about T cells of mothers and their children.

The sample consisted of blood. These receptors were obtained from a woman in her thirties or forties in good health.

This clonotype was counted ten times or more. The rearrangement joins TRBV7-9 to TRBJ2-7; D is unclear. V was pared by 5 bases and J by 4 bases, with 18 bases between. The CDR3 covers 15 residues. Germline V gene lookup returns CDR1 SEHNR and CDR2 FQNEAQ (reference sequence). The CDR3 DNA sequence: TGTGCCAGCAGCGCGGTGGGTCGGCAGATATACGAGCAGTACTTC. Encoded protein: CASSAVGRQIYEQYF.

This rearrangement joins TRBV7-6 to TRBJ2-1; 13 bases agree with TRBD2. V trimming: 4 bases; J trimming: 1 base; junction bases outside the gene matches: 4. Germline V CDR1 and CDR2: SGHVS, FNYEAQ. The CDR3 runs 17 residues. Written as DNA, the CDR3 is TGTGCCAGCAGCTCGACTAGCGGGGGGAGTTCCTACAATGAGCAGTTCTTC. This sequence encodes CASSSTSGGSSYNEQFF. Drawing the rest from reference TRBV7-6 and TRBJ2-1, the complete variable domain is GAGVSQSPRYKVTKRGQDVALRCDPISGHVSLYWYRQALGQGPEFLTYFNYEAQQDKSGLPNDRFSAERPEGSISTLTIQRTEQRDSAMYRCASSSTSGGSSYNEQFFGPGTRLTVL.

This clonotype was detected a few times. A read error may be the cause here, since a much bigger clone is one base away. The chain links TRBV5-1 to TRBJ2-1, with TRBD1 matching over 7 bases. Germline lookup yields CDR1 SGHRS and CDR2 YFSETQ. The CDR3 contains 14 residues. CDR3 DNA: TGCGCCGGCAGCCCGGGACAGAAGGTGGATGAGCAGTTCTTC. Translation gives CAGSPGQKVDEQFF.

The rearrangement joins TRBV5-5 to TRBJ1-4; D unresolved. The CDR3 is 15 residues long. With 3 bases removed from V and 0 bases from J, the gap between germline ends came to 9 bases. Per the germline V gene, CDR1 is SGHKS and CDR2 is YYEKEE (reference sequence). The CDR3 reads CASSSDPTTNEKLFF. The DNA of the CDR3 is TGTGCCAGCAGCTCGGACCCTACAACTAATGAAAAACTGTTTTTT. The full variable domain, completed using reference TRBV5-5 and TRBJ1-4, is DAGVTQSPTHLIKTRGQQVTLRCSPISGHKSVSWYQQVLGQGPQFIFQYYEKEERGRGNFPDRFSARQFPNYSSELNVNALLLGDSALYLCASSSDPTTNEKLFFGSGTQLSVL.

With respect to this clonotype: A much larger clone lies a single base off, so this may be a read error. The V call is TRBV9, the J call TRBJ2-4; a possible D gene is TRBD1 (6 bases). The DNA end is a closer match to TRBJ2-7, so the J assignment may be wrong. The length of the CDR3 is 15 residues. Germline CDR1 is SGDLS and CDR2 is YYNGEE. CDR3 sequence reads: CASSPDGTNSYEQYF. CDR3 sequence (DNA): TGTGCCAGCAGTCCCGACGGGACAAATTCCTACGAGCAGTACTTC.

The V call is TRBV20-1, the J call TRBJ1-2; 9 nucleotides match TRBD1. V was clipped by 6 bases and J by 6 bases; unmatched bases: 8. Germline lookup yields CDR1 DFQATT and CDR2 SNEGSKA (reference sequence). The CDR3 loop spans 13 amino acids. The CDR3, as DNA: TGCAGTGCCCCAGGAAGGACAGGGGATGGCTACACCTTC. Translated: CSAPGRTGDGYTF.

As regards this clonotype: This may stem from a read error, because a much larger clone lies one nucleotide away. This rearrangement joins TRBV5-4 to TRBJ2-3; 7 bases are a match to TRBD1. CDR1 is SGHNT, CDR2 YYREEE, per germline (reference sequence). The CDR3 has 14 residues. CDR3 DNA: TGTGCCAGCAGCCAGGACAGGCCCACAGATATGCAGTATTTT. It yields the protein CASSQDRPTDMQYF. Full variable domain (outside the CDR3, taken from reference TRBV5-4 and TRBJ2-3): ETGVTQSPTHLIKTRGQQVTLRCSSQSGHNTVSWYQQALGQGPQFIFQYYREEENGRGNFPPRFSGLQFPNYSSELNVNALELDDSALYLCASSQDRPTDMQYFGPGTRLTVL.

This chain uses TRBV4-1 with TRBJ1-4; D is perhaps TRBD1 (5 bases). The V end was cut by 0 bases, the J end by 4 bases, with 15 bases between. The CDR3 is 17 residues long. Germline CDR1 and CDR2: MGHRA and YSYEKL. The CDR3 is CASSQDPPRASNEKLFF. CDR3 coding DNA: TGCGCCAGCAGCCAAGATCCCCCCAGGGCGAGTAATGAAAAACTGTTTTTT.

The chain uses TRBV12-3 or TRBV12-4 and TRBJ1-1, with a possible D match to TRBD1 (5 bases). Trimming removed 6 bases from V and 2 bases from J, with 16 bases in between. The CDR3 sequence is 15 residues long. The CDR3 bases are TGTGCCAGCAGGTTAATCGACAGACGTAACACTGAAGCTTTCTTT. Translating it yields CASRLIDRRNTEAFF.